This paragraph covers one T cell receptor beta chain sequence. The data are from a study of shared clonotypes between healthy human individuals. Whole-study context: Each donor's CD8 memory used one plate, CD8 naive two, each CD4 subset three.

Some clones are missing from TCRdb's copy, which holds only in-frame ones; the method was immunoSEQ multiplex PCR. Among around 1.5 million clones listed, roughly 98% were seen once. The CDR3 runs to 15 residues. V lost 3 bases to trimming and J lost 3 bases; unmatched junction nucleotides: 7. Germline CDR1 SGHAT, CDR2 FQDESV (reference sequence). The gene calls are TRBV11-1 and TRBJ2-7, with 8 bases matching TRBD2. This clonotype was sampled from a young man in good health. The sample was naive CD4+ T cells sorted from blood. Subset: CD45RA+ positively selected. The CDR3 spells CASSFASGPNYEQYF. The CDR3, as DNA: TGTGCCAGCAGCTTCGCTAGCGGGCCTAACTACGAGCAGTACTTC.